This TCR beta chain was retrieved from a study of blood T cell repertoires in COVID-19 (TCRdb year 2020). Background on the whole study: The collaborator samples originated in the United States, Italy and Spain and spanned the acute and convalescent phases of COVID-19. The prospective study material was composed of cDNA or gDNA derived from T cells, B-cell-depleted T cells, or PBMCs. Subjects who had been exposed to COVID-19, were actively infected with it, or had recovered from it provided the deeply sampled blood TCRbeta repertoires that made up the dataset. Sample metadata almost always included a de-identified subject ID, COVID-19 status, age in years and sex. The repertoires were released in a freely available public database meant as a resource for research on the immune response to SARS-CoV-2. Where available, HLA class I and class II types were taken from metadata supplied by the sample provider and were not determined by assay-based typing. Samples came from the ongoing ImmuneRACE study (first 160 participants) plus 1,254 subjects from 6 global collaborators.

In regard to this clone: Its antigen is not yet known. Per-base qualities were not stored, and no clone one base away is much larger.

TCRbeta CDR3 regions were amplified from genomic DNA by means of the immunoSEQ Assay, a bias-controlled multiplex PCR. For the original study's pipeline: The number of nucleated cells in each sample was estimated by amplification of reference gene primers within the assay. To quantify the absolute abundance of each unique TCRbeta CDR3 rearrangement, sequence reads were collapsed and filtered. Productive Simpson clonality was computed per sample as the square root of Simpson's diversity index over productive rearrangements. TCRdb's version of the immuneACCESS table is confined to in-frame rearrangements and falls short of the full clone set. An unresolved V gene accounts for under half of the shortfall where checked; the remainder is of unknown origin. The DNA was the basis for D and trimming; V, J and clone size are from that table. Present in this sample are a few hundred thousand clones, 90% of which were seen just once. The top ten hold 5.5% to 8% of the sample.

One collaborating source in Seattle enrolled patients while the patients were actively infected and followed the patients over time throughout the course of disease. Collaborating institutions collected whole blood in K2EDTA tubes following their own protocols. For TCRbeta analysis, collaborator samples were shipped as frozen whole blood, as isolated PBMCs, or as DNA extracted from either sample type. The germline V gene (reference sequence) gives CDR1 as SSHAT and CDR2 as FNYEAQ. The CDR3 contains 13 residues, cysteine and phenylalanine counted. CDR3 DNA only is kept here, 39 bases in frame from base 1. Points the paper makes about the study in general: The quantity of clinical and demographic metadata differed by source and by participant and was supplied without curation.

The sequenced sample consisted of peripheral blood. This receptor chain uses TRBV7-7 and TRBJ2-2; a stretch of 7 junction bases matches TRBD1. The clonotype originates from a woman aged 45-65 years with COVID-19, enrolled during active disease. Read as DNA, the sequence is TGTGCAGTAACAGGGGTTCCCAGCGGGGAGCTGTTTTTT. It encodes CAVTGVPSGELFF.